The source of this T cell receptor (beta chain) is a study of OX40 agonist ivuxolimab in advanced cancers. Study information: Ivuxolimab, an agonistic anti-OX40 (CD134) antibody, was given to patients.

Assay: immunoSEQ multiplex PCR; the TCRdb copy retains only in-frame clones and omits some. This sample has tens of thousands of clones; approximately 80% occur once, and the top ten carry around 12%. V was shortened by 1 base and J by 8 bases, with 10 bases between the two germline ends. CDR1 and CDR2 from the germline V gene are SGHNT and YYREEE (reference sequence). The CDR3 contains 14 residues. This clonotype was obtained from an adult with an advanced solid tumor such as melanoma, head and neck, liver or kidney cancer. The starting material was CD4+ or CD8+ T cells sorted from blood, obtained in a trial of the OX40 agonist ivuxolimab. The rearrangement joins TRBV5-4 to TRBJ1-6; TRBD1 is a possible D gene (5 bases). The DNA of the CDR3 is TGTGCCAGCAGCTTGTTCGGGGGTTATTCACCCCTCCACTTT. The encoded protein is CASSLFGGYSPLHF.